What follows are 28 T cell receptor beta chains derived from one specimen sequenced in a study of CD8+CD57+ T cells in acquired aplastic anemia. Genomic DNA templated the TCR beta VDJ and CDR3 profiling. TCRdb called the reads again in MiXCR, with one record for every CDR3 protein. Among roughly 420,000 distinct CDR3 sequences listed, about 70% were seen once. Material for sequencing was sorted CD4+, CD8+, or CD8+CD57+ T cells (not recorded which) from PBMCs. The origin of the receptors is a human donor in good health, serving as a control.

The rearrangement links TRBV12-3 or TRBV12-4 to TRBJ1-5; no reliable D call. CDR3 size: 13 residues. The V end was cut by 3 bases, the J end by 11 bases, with 14 bases between. CDR3 region: CASSFGAYETQHF. The DNA of the CDR3 is TGTGCCAGCAGTTTTGGCGCATATGAGACCCAGCATTTT.

This clonotype was picked up a small number of times. This chain uses TRBV15 with TRBJ1-1, with D uncertain. The CDR3 is 12 residues long. CDR1 and CDR2 from the germline V gene are LNHNV and YYDKDF (reference sequence). Trimming shortened V by 1 base and J by 10 bases, and 10 bases separated the two germline ends. The CDR3 coding sequence is TGTGCCACCAGCAGAGCGGAGGGTCCAGCTTTCTTT. It is translated as CATSRAEGPAFF.

This clonotype was seen at least ten times. The genes are TRBV20-1 and TRBJ1-5; D is undetermined. CDR3 length equals 14 residues. Germline lookup yields CDR1 DFQATT and CDR2 SNEGSKA (reference sequence). The germline V and J ends were trimmed by 5 bases and 4 bases, with 15 bases remaining between them. The CDR3 sequence is CSAADFRTNQPQHF. The CDR3 coding sequence is TGCAGTGCTGCGGATTTTAGGACTAATCAGCCCCAGCATTTT.

V gene TRBV20-1 combines with J gene TRBJ2-1; D remains ambiguous. The V gene's germline CDR1 is DFQATT and CDR2 SNEGSKA (reference sequence). Trimming took 4 bases from V and 0 from J, leaving 7 bases between them. This CDR3 is 13 amino acids long. CDR3 sequence: CSATPDSYNEQFF. In nucleotides, the CDR3 is TGCAGTGCTACGCCAGACTCCTACAATGAGCAGTTCTTC.

The sample holds many counts of this clonotype. The chain has TRBV5-5 and TRBJ2-2, with D possibly being TRBD2 (6 bases). V dropped 2 bases and J dropped 3 bases, with 14 bases sitting between them. From germline, CDR1 is SGHKS and CDR2 YYEKEE (reference sequence). The CDR3 contains 16 residues. CDR3 region: CASSFLTPGDTGELFF. As DNA, the CDR3 is TGTGCCAGCAGCTTCCTTACCCCGGGGGACACCGGGGAGCTGTTTTTT.

Points on this clonotype: At one boundary the junction diverges from the germline segment, which might be a read error. This rearrangement joins TRBV7-2 to TRBJ1-5, with D unclear. The germline CDR1 and CDR2 sequences are SGHTA and FQGNSA. This CDR3 is 13 amino acids long. The CDR3 nucleotides are TGTGCCAGCAGCTTATTTCCTAGCATGGAGACCCAGTTC. Translation: CASSLFPSMETQF.

This clonotype was recorded at least ten times. The J gene is TRBJ1-2, the V gene TRBV19; 10 bases align to TRBD1. The germline CDR1 and CDR2 sequences are LNHDA and SQIVND (reference sequence). J was trimmed by 6 bases and V by 5 bases; bases with no gene match: 15. The CDR3 length is 17 residues. CDR3 amino acids: CASSGRDRGFGVDGYTF. DNA of the CDR3: TGTGCCAGTAGTGGCCGGGACAGGGGTTTTGGTGTTGATGGCTACACCTTC.

With regard to this clonotype: A read error may explain this, as a much larger clone is one base away. The CDR3, as DNA: TGTGCCAGCAGACCTATGGCAGGGAAAGCCTCATTT. This translates into CASRPMAGKASF. This chain connects TRBV12-3 or TRBV12-4 to TRBJ1-4; D is possibly TRBD1 (5 bases). The length of the CDR3 is 12 residues.

This rearrangement joins TRBV20-1 to TRBJ2-1; no definite D call. Germline-derived CDR1 and CDR2 are DFQATT and SNEGSKA (reference sequence). The CDR3 has 15 residues. V lost 7 bases, J lost 4 bases, and 20 bases lay in between. CDR3 in amino acids: CSVERLNEQYNEQFF. The CDR3, as DNA: TGCAGTGTGGAACGCCTCAATGAACAGTACAATGAGCAGTTCTTC.

This clonotype was found once. The chain carries TRBV2 and TRBJ1-6; no definite D call. Germline lookup yields CDR1 SNHLY and CDR2 FYNNEI. The V and J ends lost 6 bases and 13 bases respectively, with 16 bases between them. CDR3 length: 13 amino acids. This CDR3 reads CASSPVGDCPLHF. Written as DNA, the CDR3 is TGTGCCAGCAGCCCCGTTGGTGATTGCCCCCTCCACTTT. The full variable domain, in which reference TRBV2 and TRBJ1-6 provide the parts outside the CDR3, is EPEVTQTPSHQVTQMGQEVILRCVPISNHLYFYWYRQILGQKVEFLVSFYNNEISEKSEIFDDQFSVERPDGSNFTLKIRSTKLEDSAMYFCASSPVGDCPLHFGNGTRLTVT.

This rearrangement joins TRBV7-2 to TRBJ1-5; no reliable D call. V dropped 5 bases and J dropped 7 bases, with 18 bases sitting between them. The CDR3 runs 15 residues. The germline V gene encodes CDR1 SGHTA and CDR2 FQGNSA. CDR3 sequence: CASSQTPDLGQPQHF. CDR3 coding DNA: TGTGCCAGCAGCCAAACGCCAGACCTTGGCCAGCCCCAGCATTTT.

This clonotype was seen repeatedly, ten times or more. The chain employs TRBV30 and TRBJ2-7; TRBD1 aligns across 8 bases. CDR1 is GTSNPN, CDR2 SVGIG, per germline (reference sequence). V was clipped by 3 bases and J by 1 base; unmatched bases: 5. The CDR3 has 14 amino acids. The CDR3 here is CAWSSDRESYEQYF. The CDR3 coding sequence is TGTGCCTGGAGCTCGGACAGGGAATCCTACGAGCAGTACTTC.

In regard to this clonotype: This likely comes from a read error, as the CDR3 has no conserved phenylalanine or tryptophan at its end. The DNA is left out, because the CDR3 cannot be placed on it with certainty; the CDR3 is given as TCRdb lists it. This CDR3 is CASRIRMNTEAFFRHG. This sequence joins TRBV2 and TRBJ2-7. The CDR3 is made up of 16 amino acids, end residues included. Germline CDR1 SNHLY, CDR2 FYNNEI.

The rearrangement uses TRBV7-3 and TRBJ2-1; TRBD1 matches at 10 bases. The length of the CDR3 is 14 residues. Germline lookup yields CDR1 SGHTA and CDR2 FQGTGA. V lost 4 bases and J lost 7; bases outside the gene matches: 4. The DNA of the CDR3 is TGTGCCAGCAGCTCGACAGGGGGCAAGAATGAGCAGTTCTTC. It codes for CASSSTGGKNEQFF.

V gene TRBV7-3 combines with J gene TRBJ2-1, with 9 bases matching TRBD2. J gave up 5 bases and V 5 bases, and 10 bases lay outside the gene matches. The CDR3 has 16 amino acids. From germline, CDR1 is SGHTA and CDR2 FQGTGA. CDR3 residues: CASSAGRAGGNNEQFF. The CDR3, as DNA: TGTGCCAGCAGCGCAGGCCGAGCGGGGGGAAACAATGAGCAGTTCTTC.

Note on this clonotype: No conserved phenylalanine or tryptophan is present at the end of the CDR3, so a read error is the likely explanation. Because the CDR3's place on the DNA is in doubt, the DNA is left out and the CDR3 is given as listed by TCRdb. V gene TRBV7-3 combines with J gene TRBJ2-3; the table calls TRBD1, which could not be checked here. Germline CDR1 is SGHTA and CDR2 is FQGTGA. Inclusive of both ends, the CDR3 amounts to 13 amino acids. CDR3 sequence: CASSTHTGGASYE.

At least ten counts were recorded for this clonotype. The V call is TRBV5-1, the J call TRBJ2-1, with 8 bases fitting TRBD1. CDR3 length: 14 residues. Germline V lookup: CDR1 SGHRS, CDR2 YFSETQ. With 0 bases clipped from V and 5 bases from J, the junction kept 1 base outside the gene matches. Here the CDR3 DNA reads TGCGCCAGCAGCTTGGAGACAGGGGACAATGAGCAGTTCTTC. Encoded protein: CASSLETGDNEQFF.

On this clonotype itself: Germline and junction disagree at one end, which may indicate a read error. The V and J genes are TRBV7-2 and TRBJ1-5; D unclear. Germline CDR1 and CDR2: SGHTA and FQGNSA. The CDR3 totals 15 residues. CDR3 sequence: CASSQGTSRDQTQHF. The CDR3 nucleotides are TGTGCCAGCAGCCAAGGCACGTCAAGGGATCAGACCCAGCATTTT.

The V gene is TRBV5-4, the J gene TRBJ1-2; D not resolved. Germline CDR1 SGHNT, CDR2 YYREEE (reference sequence). The CDR3 contains 15 residues. Trimming took 4 bases from V and 3 from J, leaving 16 bases between them. The CDR3 region is CASSVGTNTYYGYTF. In DNA form, the CDR3 reads TGTGCCAGCAGCGTAGGCACGAACACCTACTATGGCTACACCTTC.

As concerns this clonotype: The junction shows a germline mismatch at one end, possibly a read error. The chain joins TRBV9 to TRBJ1-2, with a tentative D call TRBD1 (5 bases). Per germline, CDR1 SGDLS and CDR2 YYNGEE. The length of the CDR3 is 14 residues. For the CDR3, the DNA is TGTGCCAGCAGCTCGTCGGGGCGAGTCTACGACTACTCCTTC. Its translation: CASSSSGRVYDYSF.

As regards this clonotype: Because it lacks the conserved phenylalanine or tryptophan at the end, this CDR3 is likely a read error. No DNA is shown, since the ends of the CDR3 on it are uncertain; the CDR3 is the one TCRdb lists. J is TRBJ2-7 and V is TRBV2; the table's D call TRBD2 went unverified against the DNA. The length of the CDR3 is 15 amino acids, counting both ends. Germline V lookup: CDR1 SNHLY, CDR2 FYNNEI. The CDR3 reads CASSQTRGIRNDLYS.

In its sample, this clonotype was seen many times. The genes are TRBV9 and TRBJ2-5; the D gene is possibly TRBD2 (5 bases). V dropped 4 bases and J dropped 5 bases, with 18 bases sitting between them. The CDR3 covers 15 residues. Per the germline V gene, CDR1 is SGDLS and CDR2 is YYNGEE. CDR3 protein: CASSRGLRPPETQYF. CDR3 DNA sequence: TGTGCCAGCAGCAGAGGACTCCGCCCCCCTGAGACCCAGTACTTC.

Note on this clonotype: At one boundary the junction diverges from the germline segment, which might be a read error. J is TRBJ2-5 and V is TRBV9, with a possible D match to TRBD1 (5 bases). Germline V gene data show CDR1 as SGDLS and CDR2 as YYNGEE. The CDR3 length is 14 residues. The CDR3 DNA reads TGTGCCAGCAGCGTAGGGACAATCGGCGATGGCTACAACTTC. Protein: CASSVGTIGDGYNF.

This sequence joins TRBV9 and TRBJ2-7; 7 bases match TRBD1. The J call could be wrong; TRBJ2-5 is a better fit for the DNA end. This CDR3 is built from 15 residues. CDR1 is SGDLS, CDR2 YYNGEE, per germline. As DNA, the CDR3 is TGTGCCAGCAGCGTAGGTCAGGGGGTGGCTGAGACCCAGTACTTC. Translated: CASSVGQGVAETQYF.

As to this clonotype: The junction departs from the called germline gene at one end, perhaps through a read error. The chain is built from TRBV9 and TRBJ2-1; D is undetermined. The CDR3 covers 12 residues. Per germline, CDR1 SGDLS and CDR2 YYNGEE. This chain's CDR3 is CASSVVRDDTLF. CDR3 DNA sequence: TGTGCCAGCAGCGTAGTACGCGACGACACGTTATTC.

This clonotype has ten or more counts. The chain joins TRBV30 to TRBJ2-7; D not certain. The CDR3 contains 13 residues. The V gene's germline CDR1 is GTSNPN and CDR2 SVGIG (reference sequence). CDR3 nucleotides: TGTGCACTGGAGAAAAGGCAGACCTACGAGCAGTACTTC. Protein product: CALEKRQTYEQYF.

CDR3 coding DNA: TGTGCCAGCAGCTGTCTGAGTGGGGGCACTGGGGCCAACGTCCTGACTTTC. Translated, it gives CASSCLSGGTGANVLTF. The chain combines TRBV13 with TRBJ2-6, with D tentatively TRBD1 (6 bases). Per the germline V gene, CDR1 is PRHDT and CDR2 is FYEKMQ (reference sequence). Trimming removed 4 bases from V and 2 bases from J, with 15 bases in between. The length of the CDR3 is 17 residues.

This rearrangement joins TRBV19 to TRBJ2-3, with D possibly matching TRBD1 (5 bases). CDR3 size: 15 residues. The V gene's germline CDR1 is LNHDA and CDR2 SQIVND (reference sequence). Trimming stripped 9 bases from V and 14 bases from J, with 30 bases between. The CDR3 DNA follows: TGTGCCAGCAGTGAATCGCAGGGATCGTTGGGTCCGCTGTATTTT. It is translated as CASSESQGSLGPLYF.